This record looks at one T cell receptor beta chain sequence and its context. The CDR3 spans 17 residues. This record comes from a study of T cell responses to AZD1222 COVID-19 vaccine. Sequenced by immunoSEQ multiplex PCR; TCRdb stores in-frame clones only, minus some. Among approximately 170,000 clones listed, 87% were seen once. J is TRBJ2-5 and V is TRBV21-1; the table gives TRBD1 as D, unverified against the DNA. TRBV21-1 is labeled a pseudogene. Specimen: peripheral blood, collected 28 days after the second AZD1222 dose. The TCR originated in an adult who received the AZD1222 COVID-19 vaccine. CDR3 DNA: TGTGCCAGCAACAACACCTCGGACAGGACACAACAAGAGACCCAGTACTTC. Protein product: CASNNTSDRTQQETQYF.